This T cell receptor (beta chain) was obtained from a study of T cells in Graves' hyperthyroidism and ophthalmopathy. Overall study results and limits: It was a median around 6 months before onset that the model predicted ophthalmopathy. Most clonotypes that expanded in the thyroid above 0.001 also showed up in blood.

Trimming shortened V by 6 bases and J by 5 bases, and 11 bases separated the two germline ends. Per germline, CDR1 MGHRA and CDR2 YSYEKL. The CDR3 loop spans 13 amino acids. Using RNA transcripts as the source, TCR beta CDR3 regions were amplified. An initial round of RT-PCR targeting the TCR CDR3 relied on the HTBI primer set. TCRdb analysed the multiplex PCR reads with MiXCR anew, one entry per CDR3 protein. Here the sample spans about 500,000 distinct CDR3 sequences, about 15% being singletons. This clonotype was picked up a small number of times. Its cognate antigen is unknown. With duration under 3 months, ophthalmopathy was active: Clinical Activity Score at least 3, NOSPECS at least 4.

Source material: blood. This receptor was obtained from a woman between 25 and 40 years old with Graves' ophthalmopathy. The rearrangement uses TRBV4-1 and TRBJ1-5; tentatively, D is TRBD1 (6 bases). The CDR3 loop reads CASRRTADQPQHF. In DNA form, the CDR3 reads TGCGCCAGCAGACGGACAGCGGATCAGCCCCAGCATTTT.